A selection of T cell receptor beta chains follows, all from one sample in a study of blood T cell repertoires in COVID-19. Only in-frame clones appear in the TCRdb table, and some are missing; sequencing was by immunoSEQ multiplex PCR. The sample carries about 32,000 clones, roughly 90% recorded once. The sequencing input was peripheral blood. The receptors here all came from a man aged 50-60 years with active or convalescent COVID-19. CDR3s include the opening cysteine and the closing phenylalanine or tryptophan. Each record gives: D gene, J gene, clone size, V gene, CDR3 DNA, CDR3 protein. The D gene is left open where the match is weak. Clone size is not always given. Where it is, it says once, few, many or a class for expanded clones.

D: TRBD1; J: TRBJ1-2; size: -; V: TRBV2; DNA: TGTGCCAGCAGTGAAGCGCCGGGACAGGGGGCCTATGGCTACACCTTC; CDR3: CASSEAPGQGAYGYTF
D: -; J: TRBJ2-3; size: -; V: TRBV6-5; DNA: TGTGCCAGCAGTTACGCTAGATACACAGATACGCAGTATTTT; CDR3: CASSYARYTDTQYF
D: TRBD2; J: TRBJ2-3; size: -; V: TRBV5-1; DNA: TGCGCCAGCAGCCTACTAGCGGTCCCTCCAGATACGCAGTATTTT; CDR3: CASSLLAVPPDTQYF
D: -; J: TRBJ2-2; size: few; V: TRBV6-2/TRBV6-3; DNA: TGTGCCAGCAGTCTCCTCGGGGGGCCCGGGGAGCTGTTTTTT; CDR3: CASSLLGGPGELFF
D: TRBD1; J: TRBJ2-7; size: once; V: TRBV7-9; DNA: TGTGCCAGCAGCTACGGACAGGGGGCCTCTACGTACTTC; CDR3: CASSYGQGASTYF
D: -; J: TRBJ2-7; size: few; V: TRBV19; DNA: TGTGCCAGTAGTACCTTTTCCGAGCAGTACTTC; CDR3: CASSTFSEQYF
D: TRBD2; J: TRBJ2-7; size: -; V: TRBV28; DNA: TGTGCCAGCAGTTACAGAGTAGCGGGAGGGGCCGCCTACGAGCAGTACTTC; CDR3: CASSYRVAGGAAYEQYF
D: -; J: TRBJ2-3; size: once; V: TRBV5-4; DNA: TGTGCCAGCAGCTTGGGGCCAGGATCCACAGATACGCAGTATTTT; CDR3: CASSLGPGSTDTQYF
D: TRBD2; J: TRBJ2-7; size: -; V: TRBV7-2; DNA: TGTGCCAGCAGTCCGGGACTAGCCGTGTACGAGCAGTACTTC; CDR3: CASSPGLAVYEQYF
D: TRBD1; J: TRBJ2-7; size: -; V: TRBV13; DNA: TGTGCCAGCAGCTCCGGGACAGGGGGGGTCTACGAGCAGTACTTC; CDR3: CASSSGTGGVYEQYF
D: -; J: TRBJ1-1; size: -; V: TRBV28; DNA: TGTGCCAGCAGCACCTACCGGCTCGGGGATGGCACTGAAGCTTTCTTT; CDR3: CASSTYRLGDGTEAFF
D: TRBD1; J: TRBJ1-5; size: few; V: TRBV18; DNA: TGTGCCAGCTCCCGAGACAGGGATCGTCAGCCCCAGCATTTT; CDR3: CASSRDRDRQPQHF
D: -; J: TRBJ2-7; size: -; V: TRBV3-1/TRBV3-2; DNA: TGTGCCAGCAGCCAAGCCGCCGGGAATCCCTACGAGCAGTACTTC; CDR3: CASSQAAGNPYEQYF
D: TRBD2; J: TRBJ2-1; size: -; V: TRBV18; DNA: TGTGCCAGCTCACCACCGGGACTAGACTACAATGAGCAGTTCTTC; CDR3: CASSPPGLDYNEQFF
D: TRBD2; J: TRBJ2-7; size: -; V: TRBV5-1; DNA: TGCGCCAGCAGCTTGGTAGCTCTAGCGGGAGGAGGATCCACAGCCTACGAGCAGTACTTC; CDR3: CASSLVALAGGGSTAYEQYF
D: TRBD2; J: TRBJ2-1; size: -; V: TRBV6-5; DNA: TGTGCCAGCAGTTACCAACTAGCGGGGTCCTACAATGAGCAGTTCTTC; CDR3: CASSYQLAGSYNEQFF
D: TRBD2; J: TRBJ2-7; size: -; V: TRBV7-2; DNA: TGTGCCAGCAGGAGTAGCGGGGGGCCCTACGAGCAGTACTTC; CDR3: CASRSSGGPYEQYF
D: -; J: TRBJ2-1; size: -; V: TRBV19; DNA: TGTGCCAGTAGTCCGCGCTCCTACAATGAGCAGTTCTTC; CDR3: CASSPRSYNEQFF
D: -; J: TRBJ1-3; size: -; V: TRBV6-2/TRBV6-3; DNA: TGTGCCAGCAGTTATCCGACTTGGAGCTCTGGAAACACCATATATTTT; CDR3: CASSYPTWSSGNTIYF
D: -; J: TRBJ2-5; size: -; V: TRBV2; DNA: TGTGCCAGCACGCGGGACAGCCAAGAGACCCAGTACTTC; CDR3: CASTRDSQETQYF
D: -; J: TRBJ1-2; size: -; V: TRBV5-4; DNA: TGTGCCAGCAGCTGGAATGCGGCACCGCACTATGGCTACACCTTC; CDR3: CASSWNAAPHYGYTF
D: -; J: TRBJ2-7; size: -; V: TRBV28; DNA: TGTGCCAGCAGACTTACCCTCTACGGGCCGGGGGACGAGCAGTACTTC; CDR3: CASRLTLYGPGDEQYF
D: -; J: TRBJ2-7; size: -; V: TRBV28; DNA: TGTGCCAGCAGTTGGATCAGGGAACCCTACGAGCAGTACTTC; CDR3: CASSWIREPYEQYF
D: -; J: TRBJ2-5; size: -; V: TRBV7-6; DNA: TGTGCCAGCAGCTTAGGATCCTTTCGAGGAGAGACCCAGTACTTC; CDR3: CASSLGSFRGETQYF